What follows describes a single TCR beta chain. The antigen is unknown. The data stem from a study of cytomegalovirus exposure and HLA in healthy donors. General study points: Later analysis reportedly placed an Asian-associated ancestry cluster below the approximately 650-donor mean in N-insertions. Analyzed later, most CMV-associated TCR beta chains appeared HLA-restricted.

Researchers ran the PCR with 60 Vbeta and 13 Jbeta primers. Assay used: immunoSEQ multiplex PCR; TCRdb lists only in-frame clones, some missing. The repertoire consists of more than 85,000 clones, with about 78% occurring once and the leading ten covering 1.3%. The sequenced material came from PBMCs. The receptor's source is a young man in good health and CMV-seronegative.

In DNA form, the CDR3 reads TGTGCCACCAGAACTGAAACCGGAAACACCATATATTTT. Encoded protein: CATRTETGNTIYF. The gene calls are TRBV15 and TRBJ1-3; no firm D call. This CDR3 region has 13 residues. Trimming took 6 bases from V and 4 from J, leaving 10 bases between them. Germline CDR1 LNHNV, CDR2 YYDKDF (reference sequence).